The entry below gives a single T cell receptor (beta chain) sequence along with its context. CDR3 length equals 14 residues. V was shortened by 1 base and J by 2 bases, with 9 bases between the two germline ends. CDR1 is SNHLY and CDR2 is FYNNEI in the germline V gene. This record comes from a study of blood T cell repertoires in COVID-19. Profiling relied on immunoSEQ multiplex PCR, and the TCRdb table lists in-frame clones only, not all of them. The table has 250,000 or so clones, roughly 88% seen once. The rearrangement uses TRBV2 and TRBJ2-7; D is possibly TRBD1 (5 bases). The sequence derives from an older man with acute or convalescent COVID-19. The sequencing sample was made of peripheral blood. Written as DNA, the CDR3 is TGTGCCAGCAGTGAAGGCAGGGCACCCTACGAGCAGTACTTC. Amino acid sequence: CASSEGRAPYEQYF.